This T cell receptor (beta chain) was captured by sequencing in a study of T cell responses to AZD1222 COVID-19 vaccine. Study outcomes and limitations: Spike-specific TCR breadth and depth grew following two AZD1222 doses. Seropositive status at baseline applied to only five or six AZD1222 recipients.

Trimming left V 5 bases short and J 2 bases short, with 12 bases between. CDR3 length: 15 residues. Per germline, CDR1 SGHAT and CDR2 FQNNGV. In regard to this clone: Its antigen is not identified.

Only in-frame clones appear in the TCRdb table, and some are missing; sequencing was by immunoSEQ multiplex PCR. The table has roughly 200,000 clones, approximately 95% seen once; the top ten hold about 1%. The sequencing used peripheral blood, collected 28 days after the second dose of the MenACWY control vaccine. V usage is TRBV11-2 and J usage is TRBJ1-4; D remains ambiguous. The TCR originated in an adult who received the MenACWY meningococcal vaccine as a control. CDR3 in amino acids: CASSSGKWTNEKLFF. DNA for the CDR3: TGTGCCAGCAGCAGCGGGAAGTGGACTAATGAAAAACTGTTTTTT.